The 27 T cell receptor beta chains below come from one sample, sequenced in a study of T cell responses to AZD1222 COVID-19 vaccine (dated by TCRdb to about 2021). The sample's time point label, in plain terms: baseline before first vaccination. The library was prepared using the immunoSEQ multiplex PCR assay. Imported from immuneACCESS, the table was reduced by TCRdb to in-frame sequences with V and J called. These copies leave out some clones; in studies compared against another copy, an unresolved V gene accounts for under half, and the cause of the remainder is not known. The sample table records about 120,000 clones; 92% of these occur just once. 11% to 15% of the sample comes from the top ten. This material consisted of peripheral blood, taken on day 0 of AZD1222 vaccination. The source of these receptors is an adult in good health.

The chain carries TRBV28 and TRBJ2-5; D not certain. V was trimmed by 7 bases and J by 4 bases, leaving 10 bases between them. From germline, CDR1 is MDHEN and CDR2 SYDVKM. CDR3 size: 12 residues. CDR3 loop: CASTLGAETQYF. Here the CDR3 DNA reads TGTGCCAGCACCTTGGGTGCAGAGACCCAGTACTTC. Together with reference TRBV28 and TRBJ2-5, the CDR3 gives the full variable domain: DVKVTQSSRYLVKRTGEKVFLECVQDMDHENMFWYRQDPGLGLRLIYFSYDVKMKEKGDIPEGYSVSREKKERFSLILESASTNQTSMYLCASTLGAETQYFGPGTRLLVL.

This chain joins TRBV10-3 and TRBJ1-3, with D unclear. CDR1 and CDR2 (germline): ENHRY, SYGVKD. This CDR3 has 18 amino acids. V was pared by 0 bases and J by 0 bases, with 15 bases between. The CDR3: CAISESRGSRTSGNTIYF. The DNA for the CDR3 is TGTGCCATCAGTGAGTCTCGAGGGAGCCGAACCTCTGGAAACACCATATATTTT.

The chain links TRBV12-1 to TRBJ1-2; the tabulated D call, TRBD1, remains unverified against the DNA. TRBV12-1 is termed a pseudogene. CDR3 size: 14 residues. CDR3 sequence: CASSARGRDYGYTF. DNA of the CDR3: TGTGCCAGCAGCGCCAGGGGGCGGGACTATGGCTACACCTTC.

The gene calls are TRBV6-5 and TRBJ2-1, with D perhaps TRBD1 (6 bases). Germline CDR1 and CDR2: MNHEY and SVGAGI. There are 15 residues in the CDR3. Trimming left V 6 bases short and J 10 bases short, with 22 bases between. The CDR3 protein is CASRSDSDLRGEQFF. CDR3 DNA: TGTGCCAGCAGATCGGACAGTGACCTTCGAGGGGAGCAGTTCTTC.

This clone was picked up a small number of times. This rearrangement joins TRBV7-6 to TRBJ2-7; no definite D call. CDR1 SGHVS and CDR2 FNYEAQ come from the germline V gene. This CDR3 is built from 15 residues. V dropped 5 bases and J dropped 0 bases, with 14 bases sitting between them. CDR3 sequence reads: CASSQDPGSSYEQYF. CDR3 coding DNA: TGTGCCAGCAGCCAAGATCCCGGCAGCTCCTACGAGCAGTACTTC.

The CDR3 here is CAHKTQGRPDGYTF. CDR3 sequence (DNA): TGTGCCCACAAGACGCAGGGCCGTCCAGATGGCTACACCTTC. The rearrangement links TRBV30 to TRBJ1-2, with D maybe TRBD1 (5 bases). V was clipped by 8 bases and J by 6 bases, with 22 bases between them. In germline, CDR1 is GTSNPN, CDR2 SVGIG (reference sequence). There are 14 residues in the CDR3.

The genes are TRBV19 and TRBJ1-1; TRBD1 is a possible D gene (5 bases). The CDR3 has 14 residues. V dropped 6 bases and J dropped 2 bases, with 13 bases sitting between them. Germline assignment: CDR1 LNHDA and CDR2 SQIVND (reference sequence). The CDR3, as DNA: TGTGCCAGTAGCCCTGGACATACCAACACTGAAGCTTTCTTT. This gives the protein CASSPGHTNTEAFF.

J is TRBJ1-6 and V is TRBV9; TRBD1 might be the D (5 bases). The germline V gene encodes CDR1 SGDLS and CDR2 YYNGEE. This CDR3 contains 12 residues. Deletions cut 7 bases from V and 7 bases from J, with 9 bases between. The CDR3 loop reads CASRDGNSPLHF. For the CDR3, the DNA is TGTGCCAGCCGGGACGGGAATTCACCCCTCCACTTT.

The CDR3 protein is CASSQVMEETQYF. The CDR3 DNA is TGTGCCAGCAGCCAGGTCATGGAAGAGACCCAGTACTTC. This chain uses TRBV7-9 with TRBJ2-5; no firm D call. Trimming removed 5 bases from V and 3 bases from J, with 10 bases in between. The CDR3 contains 13 residues. CDR1 is SEHNR, CDR2 FQNEAQ, per germline (reference sequence).

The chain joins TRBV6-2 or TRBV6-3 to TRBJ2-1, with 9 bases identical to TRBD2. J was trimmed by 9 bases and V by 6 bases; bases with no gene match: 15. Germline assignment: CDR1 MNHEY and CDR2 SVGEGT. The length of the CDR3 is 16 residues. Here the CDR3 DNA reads TGTGCCAGCAGCCACAGGGCGGGGGGGAGCCAGGGTGAGCAGTTCTTC. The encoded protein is CASSHRAGGSQGEQFF.

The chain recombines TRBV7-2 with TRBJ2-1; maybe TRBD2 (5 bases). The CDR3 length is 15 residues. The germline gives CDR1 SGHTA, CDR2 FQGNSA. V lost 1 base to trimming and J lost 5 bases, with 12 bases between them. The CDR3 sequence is CASSLEVSRDNEQFF. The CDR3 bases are TGTGCCAGCAGCTTAGAAGTTTCGAGGGACAATGAGCAGTTCTTC. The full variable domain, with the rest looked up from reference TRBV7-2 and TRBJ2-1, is GAGVSQSPSNKVTEKGKDVELRCDPISGHTALYWYRQSLGQGLEFLIYFQGNSAPDKSGLPSDRFSAERTGGSVSTLTIQRTQQEDSAVYLCASSLEVSRDNEQFFGPGTRLTVL.

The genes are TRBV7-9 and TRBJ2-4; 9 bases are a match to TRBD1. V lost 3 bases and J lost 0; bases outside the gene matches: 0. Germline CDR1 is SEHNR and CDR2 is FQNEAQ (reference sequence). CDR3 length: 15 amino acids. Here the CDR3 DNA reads TGTGCCAGCAGCTTGGGACAGGGAGCCAAAAACATTCAGTACTTC. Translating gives CASSLGQGAKNIQYF.

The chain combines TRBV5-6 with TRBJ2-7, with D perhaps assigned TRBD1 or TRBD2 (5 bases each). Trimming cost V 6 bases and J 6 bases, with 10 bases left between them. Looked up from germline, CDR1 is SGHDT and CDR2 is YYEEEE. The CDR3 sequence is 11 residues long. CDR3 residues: CASNSGTEQYF. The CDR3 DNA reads TGTGCCAGCAACTCGGGGACCGAGCAGTACTTC.

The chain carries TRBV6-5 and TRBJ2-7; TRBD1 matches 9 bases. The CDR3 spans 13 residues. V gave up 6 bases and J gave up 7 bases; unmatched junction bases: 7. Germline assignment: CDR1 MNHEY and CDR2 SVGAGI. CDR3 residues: CASRLQGAGEQYF. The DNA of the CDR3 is TGTGCCAGCAGATTACAGGGGGCGGGTGAGCAGTACTTC.

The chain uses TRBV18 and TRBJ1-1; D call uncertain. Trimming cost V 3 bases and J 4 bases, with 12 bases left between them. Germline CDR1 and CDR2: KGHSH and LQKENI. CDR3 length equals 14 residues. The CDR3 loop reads CASSPLQEATEAFF. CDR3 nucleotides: TGTGCCAGCTCACCCCTTCAGGAAGCCACTGAAGCTTTCTTT.

The CDR3 bases are TGTGCCAGCAGCCCCTGGGGGTCCCTCTCTGGAAACACCATATATTTT. Its protein product is CASSPWGSLSGNTIYF. V gene TRBV28 combines with J gene TRBJ1-3; tentative D call: TRBD1 (5 bases). This CDR3 has 16 amino acids. The ends were cut back, 6 bases at V and 0 bases at J, with 15 bases in the middle. CDR1 MDHEN and CDR2 SYDVKM come from the germline V gene. The complete variable domain, with remaining parts taken from reference TRBV28 and TRBJ1-3, reads DVKVTQSSRYLVKRTGEKVFLECVQDMDHENMFWYRQDPGLGLRLIYFSYDVKMKEKGDIPEGYSVSREKKERFSLILESASTNQTSMYLCASSPWGSLSGNTIYFGEGSWLTVV.

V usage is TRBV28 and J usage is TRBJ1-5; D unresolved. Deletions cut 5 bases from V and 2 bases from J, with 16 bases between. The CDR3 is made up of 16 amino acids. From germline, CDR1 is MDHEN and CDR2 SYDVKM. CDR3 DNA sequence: TGTGCCAGCAGTCCCCTCCGGGAATCGCGCAATCAGCCCCAGCATTTT. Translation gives CASSPLRESRNQPQHF.

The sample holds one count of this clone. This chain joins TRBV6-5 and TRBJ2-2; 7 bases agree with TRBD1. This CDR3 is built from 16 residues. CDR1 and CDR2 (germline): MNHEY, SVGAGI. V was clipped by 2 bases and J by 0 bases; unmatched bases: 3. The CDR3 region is CASSYGTDSNTGELFF. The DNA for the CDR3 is TGTGCCAGCAGTTACGGGACAGATTCGAACACCGGGGAGCTGTTTTTT.

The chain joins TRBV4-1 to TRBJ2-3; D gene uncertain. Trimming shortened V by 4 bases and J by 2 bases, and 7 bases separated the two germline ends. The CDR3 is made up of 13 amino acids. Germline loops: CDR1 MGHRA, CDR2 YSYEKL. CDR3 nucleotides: TGCGCCAGCAGCCTATTAACCACAGATACGCAGTATTTT. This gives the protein CASSLLTTDTQYF.

The CDR3 protein is CASSEQGTGELFF. The CDR3 bases are TGTGCCAGCAGTGAACAGGGCACCGGGGAGCTGTTTTTT. This chain connects TRBV12-3 or TRBV12-4 to TRBJ2-2, with D tentatively TRBD1 (6 bases). Trimming stripped 5 bases from V and 4 bases from J, with 8 bases between. The CDR3 contains 13 residues.

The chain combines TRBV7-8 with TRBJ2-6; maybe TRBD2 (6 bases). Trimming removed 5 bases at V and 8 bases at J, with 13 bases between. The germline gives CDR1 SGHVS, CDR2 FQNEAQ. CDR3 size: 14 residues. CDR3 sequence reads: CASSRRDPPNVLTF. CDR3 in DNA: TGTGCCAGCAGCCGGCGGGACCCTCCCAACGTCCTGACTTTC.

CDR3 protein: CATSDFQTSGRNTGELFF. The CDR3, as DNA: TGTGCCACCAGTGATTTTCAGACTAGCGGGAGGAACACCGGGGAGCTGTTTTTT. This rearrangement joins TRBV24-1 to TRBJ2-2; 12 nucleotides line up with TRBD2. Germline trimming cut 1 base from V and 1 base from J; bases unmatched to any gene: 3. This CDR3 contains 18 residues. The V gene's germline CDR1 is KGHDR and CDR2 SFDVKD.

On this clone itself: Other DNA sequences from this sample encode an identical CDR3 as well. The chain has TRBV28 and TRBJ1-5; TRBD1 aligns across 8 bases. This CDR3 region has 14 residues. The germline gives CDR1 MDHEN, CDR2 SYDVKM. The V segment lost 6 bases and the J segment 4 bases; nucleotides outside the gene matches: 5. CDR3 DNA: TGTGCCAGCAGCTTTGGGACAGGAAATCAGCCCCAGCATTTT. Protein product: CASSFGTGNQPQHF.

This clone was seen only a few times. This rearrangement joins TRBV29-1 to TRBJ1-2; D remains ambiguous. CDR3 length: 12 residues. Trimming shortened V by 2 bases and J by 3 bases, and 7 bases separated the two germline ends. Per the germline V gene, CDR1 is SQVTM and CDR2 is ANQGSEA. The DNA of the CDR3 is TGCAGCGTTGAAAACACCGACTATGGCTACACCTTC. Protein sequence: CSVENTDYGYTF.

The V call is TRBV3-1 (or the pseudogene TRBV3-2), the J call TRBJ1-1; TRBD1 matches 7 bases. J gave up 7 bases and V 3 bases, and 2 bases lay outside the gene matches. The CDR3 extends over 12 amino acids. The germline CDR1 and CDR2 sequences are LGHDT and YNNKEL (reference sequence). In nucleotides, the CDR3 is TGTGCCAGCAGCCACGGGACAGATGAAGCTTTCTTT. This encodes CASSHGTDEAFF.

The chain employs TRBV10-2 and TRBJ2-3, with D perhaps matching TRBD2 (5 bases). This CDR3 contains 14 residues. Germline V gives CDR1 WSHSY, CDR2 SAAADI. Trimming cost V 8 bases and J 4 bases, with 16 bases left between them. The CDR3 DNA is TGCGCCAGCGTCGACGGAGTGGGAGCAGATACGCAGTATTTT. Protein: CASVDGVGADTQYF.

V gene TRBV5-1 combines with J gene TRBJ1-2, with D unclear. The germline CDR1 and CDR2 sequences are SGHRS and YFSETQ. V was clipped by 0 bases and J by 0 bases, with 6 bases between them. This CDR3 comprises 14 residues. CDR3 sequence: CASSLGAANYGYTF. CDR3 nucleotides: TGCGCCAGCAGCTTGGGGGCAGCTAACTATGGCTACACCTTC.